These 26 T cell receptor beta chains were sequenced from one sample in a study of blood T cells in healthy people across ages. Alongside a J-beta primer mix, a sample-barcoded 5' primer served in a second PCR lasting about 7 to 12 cycles. TCRdb passed the 5' RACE reads through MiXCR, listing each CDR3 protein once. The sample includes 1.5 million to 2 million distinct CDR3 sequences, 30% to 35% of them seen just once. Sequenced material: blood. These receptors were obtained from a young woman in good health.

The chain joins TRBV20-1 to TRBJ2-7; D not certain. The end of the DNA aligns better with TRBJ2-5, so the J call may be wrong. The CDR3 spans 14 residues. CDR1 is DFQATT and CDR2 is SNEGSKA in the germline V gene (reference sequence). In DNA, the CDR3 is TGCAGTGCTAGCCGGCAGGCCCTTCGGGAGACCCAGTACTTC. Translated: CSASRQALRETQYF.

Points on this clonotype: At one end, the junction sequence differs from germline, possibly due to a read error. The chain recombines TRBV20-1 with TRBJ2-3; 12 nucleotides align to TRBD2. The CDR3 totals 19 residues. Germline loops: CDR1 DFQATT, CDR2 SNEGSKA (reference sequence). For the CDR3, the DNA is TGCAGTGCTGGAGATTTGGGTGGGGTTAGACTAGCGGGGGCGGATACGCAGTATTTT. Protein: CSAGDLGGVRLAGADTQYF.

This clonotype was counted only a few times. The V call is TRBV24-1, the J call TRBJ2-1; D gene ambiguous. Germline V gives CDR1 KGHDR, CDR2 SFDVKD. This CDR3 has 16 amino acids. V was cut by 2 bases and J by 5 bases, with 15 bases left in between. The CDR3 nucleotides are TGTGCCACCAGTGATTCTTCGTTGGACGGAAACAATGAGCAGTTCTTC. Its translation is CATSDSSLDGNNEQFF.

Only a few counts were recorded for this clonotype. The chain uses TRBV6-1 and TRBJ1-1, with a tentative D call TRBD1 (6 bases). The V end lost 0 bases, the J end lost 1 base, and 12 bases lay between the germline ends. The CDR3 loop spans 16 amino acids. Germline V lookup: CDR1 MNHNS, CDR2 SASEGT. The DNA of the CDR3 is TGTGCCAGCAGTGAAGCGTTTAGGGGGGGGAACACTGAAGCTTTCTTT. Amino acids: CASSEAFRGGNTEAFF.

This clonotype was observed a handful of times. The rearrangement joins TRBV3-1 to TRBJ2-1; maybe TRBD2 (6 bases). Germline V CDR1 and CDR2: LGHDT, YNNKEL (reference sequence). V was pared by 1 base and J by 9 bases, with 19 bases between. The CDR3 sequence is 16 residues long. DNA of the CDR3: TGTGCCAGCAGCCAAGGTCAGGGTGGACACGGGGGTGAGCAGTTCTTC. Protein: CASSQGQGGHGGEQFF.

This clonotype was detected ten times or more. The chain links TRBV10-3 to TRBJ2-3; either TRBD1 or TRBD2 may supply D (5 bases each). V was cut by 7 bases and J by 0 bases, with 11 bases left in between. The CDR3 is 14 residues long. CDR1 ENHRY and CDR2 SYGVKD come from the germline V gene. The CDR3, as DNA: TGTGCCATCAATAAAGAGGGGAGCACAGATACGCAGTATTTT. Translating it yields CAINKEGSTDTQYF.

This chain joins TRBV7-8 and TRBJ1-2; D unresolved. The CDR3 has 13 amino acids. Germline CDR1 SGHVS, CDR2 FQNEAQ. V lost 1 base, J lost 6 bases, and 9 bases lay in between. The CDR3 loop reads CASSLEGSHGYTF. CDR3 coding DNA: TGTGCCAGCAGCTTAGAAGGCAGCCATGGCTACACCTTC.

The V and J genes are TRBV29-1 and TRBJ2-5; D gene uncertain. The CDR3 spans 11 residues. Trimming took 8 bases from V and 11 from J, leaving 18 bases between them. The germline gives CDR1 SQVTM, CDR2 ANQGSEA. CDR3 in DNA: TGCAGCAACTTCTGGGGTGGTGAGCAGTACTTC. Protein: CSNFWGGEQYF.

Only one count was recorded for this clonotype. One end of the junction does not line up with germline, which may come from a read error. The chain has TRBV10-3 and TRBJ1-1; a possible D gene is TRBD1 (5 bases). CDR3 length: 14 amino acids. Germline V gives CDR1 ENHRY, CDR2 SYGVKD. The CDR3 nucleotides read TGTGCCATCAGTGAGTCTCCAGGGAGCACTGGAGCTTTCTTT. It specifies CAISESPGSTGAFF.

In its sample, this clonotype was seen a few times. This sequence joins TRBV6-1 and TRBJ1-6, with 7 positions matching TRBD1. Germline V gene data show CDR1 as MNHNS and CDR2 as SASEGT. Trimming removed 2 bases from V and 4 bases from J; junction bases left unmatched: 5. The CDR3 extends over 16 amino acids. CDR3 residues: CASSELTGFYNSPLHF. CDR3 DNA sequence: TGTGCCAGCAGTGAATTGACAGGGTTTTATAATTCACCCCTCCACTTT.

V gene TRBV21-1 combines with J gene TRBJ2-1; the D call TRBD2 from the table was never checked on the DNA. TRBV21-1 is deemed a pseudogene. The CDR3 runs to 18 residues. This CDR3 is CASSKLPSRSGRVNEQFF. The CDR3, as DNA: TGTGCCAGCAGCAAACTACCTAGCAGGAGCGGGAGGGTAAATGAGCAGTTCTTC.

This clonotype was seen at least ten times. The rearrangement joins TRBV6-6 to TRBJ2-5, with D perhaps matching TRBD2 (5 bases). The ends were cut back, 6 bases at V and 7 bases at J, with 15 bases in the middle. CDR3 length: 13 residues. Germline CDR1 reads MNHNY; CDR2 reads SVGAGI (reference sequence). The CDR3 nucleotides read TGTGCCAGCAGCCGGGGATACGAGGGGACCCAGTACTTC. It is translated as CASSRGYEGTQYF.

The V and J genes are TRBV19 and TRBJ2-2; possibly TRBD2 for D (6 bases). This CDR3 is 15 amino acids long. The V and J ends lost 3 bases and 5 bases respectively, with 13 bases between them. The germline V gene encodes CDR1 LNHDA and CDR2 SQIVND (reference sequence). The CDR3 reads CASSISAGSTGELFF. CDR3 in DNA: TGTGCCAGTAGTATCTCTGCGGGGTCAACCGGGGAGCTGTTTTTT.

This clonotype was seen ten or more times. This chain links TRBV11-2 with TRBJ2-1; maybe TRBD1 (6 bases). The CDR3 loop spans 15 amino acids. The V gene's germline CDR1 is SGHAT and CDR2 FQNNGV. The V end lost 4 bases, the J end lost 5 bases, and 15 bases lay between the germline ends. The CDR3: CASSYTGFGNNEQFF. The CDR3 DNA reads as TGTGCCAGCAGCTACACAGGGTTTGGTAACAATGAGCAGTTCTTC.

This clonotype has only a few counts. The chain combines TRBV25-1 with TRBJ2-1, with no clear D. The CDR3 covers 12 residues. Germline lookup yields CDR1 MGHDK and CDR2 SYGVNS. Trimming left V 2 bases short and J 11 bases short, with 10 bases between. In DNA, the CDR3 is TGTGCCAGCAGTGAAAGCCTTCTTAAGCAGTTCTTC. Translating gives CASSESLLKQFF.

V usage is TRBV9 and J usage is TRBJ2-3; 10 bases are shared with TRBD2. Germline values: CDR1 SGDLS, CDR2 YYNGEE. CDR3 size: 16 residues. Trimming at V came to 0 bases and at J to 3 bases, leaving 4 bases not matched to a gene. The DNA for the CDR3 is TGTGCCAGCAGCGTAGGTAGCGGGAGGAAAACAGATACGCAGTATTTT. It is translated as CASSVGSGRKTDTQYF.

This clonotype was recorded a few times. This chain connects TRBV2 to TRBJ2-1; D tentatively reads TRBD1 or TRBD2 (5 bases each). CDR1 SNHLY and CDR2 FYNNEI come from the germline V gene. Trimming took off 11 bases at V and 4 bases at J, with 15 bases between the two ends. The CDR3 sequence is 13 residues long. CDR3 DNA sequence: TGTGCCGGCCGGGACGGACCATACAATGAGCAGTTCTTC. Translation: CAGRDGPYNEQFF.

In its sample, this clonotype was seen a few times. This chain uses TRBV20-1 with TRBJ2-1; TRBD1 agrees at 7 bases. The CDR3 spans 14 residues. V shed 3 bases, J shed 3 bases, and the junction held 5 bases outside the gene matches. CDR1 is DFQATT and CDR2 is SNEGSKA in the germline V gene (reference sequence). Here the CDR3 reads CSASETGIYNEQFF. As DNA, the CDR3 is TGCAGTGCTAGTGAGACAGGGATCTACAATGAGCAGTTCTTC.

Concerning this clonotype itself: Possible read error: a much larger clone is one base away. J is TRBJ2-1 and V is TRBV12-3 or TRBV12-4; D remains unclear. CDR3 size: 15 residues. The CDR3 is CANSVSPRSYNEQFF. The DNA of the CDR3 is TGTGCCAACAGTGTCTCCCCGAGGTCCTACAATGAGCAGTTCTTC.

V gene TRBV25-1 combines with J gene TRBJ1-1; 9 nucleotides match TRBD1. From germline, CDR1 is MGHDK and CDR2 SYGVNS. The CDR3 is 14 amino acids. J lost 1 base, V lost 6 bases, and 3 bases had no gene match. Here the CDR3 reads CASRDRGGNTEAFF. The CDR3 region has the DNA TGTGCCAGCAGGGACAGGGGAGGGAACACTGAAGCTTTCTTT.

Turning to this clonotype: Its ends do not fully match the called genes, so a read error is possible. The rearrangement joins TRBV20-1 to TRBJ1-2; no reliable D call. The CDR3 runs to 11 residues. Germline lookup yields CDR1 DFQATT and CDR2 SNEGSKA (reference sequence). CDR3 amino acids: CSGYANYGYTF. The CDR3 nucleotides read TGTAGTGGGTATGCTAACTATGGCTACACCTTC.

The chain uses TRBV2 and TRBJ1-2, with 7 bases identical to TRBD1. Trimming cost V 8 bases and J 7 bases; bases outside gene matches: 13. CDR3 length: 14 residues. Germline V lookup: CDR1 SNHLY, CDR2 FYNNEI. Here the CDR3 DNA reads TGTGCCAGCCGAGGGACAGCCCCAGAAAGTGGCTACACCTTC. It translates to CASRGTAPESGYTF.

The J gene is TRBJ1-4, the V gene TRBV27; D remains ambiguous. V was cut by 3 bases and J by 3 bases, with 8 bases left in between. The CDR3 covers 14 residues. Germline CDR1 MNHEY, CDR2 SMNVEV (reference sequence). CDR3 DNA sequence: TGTGCCAGCAGTTTTCTAGGGTCTAATGAAAAACTGTTTTTT. It yields the protein CASSFLGSNEKLFF.

The rearrangement uses TRBV14 and TRBJ2-2; D unclear. The germline V and J ends were trimmed by 0 bases and 6 bases, with 2 bases remaining between them. CDR1 and CDR2 (germline): SGHDN, FVKESK. The CDR3 covers 12 residues. In DNA form, the CDR3 reads TGTGCCAGCAGCCAAGATTCCGGGGAGCTGTTTTTT. This gives the protein CASSQDSGELFF.

The chain carries TRBV3-1 and TRBJ2-1; 8 positions match TRBD2. This CDR3 contains 15 residues. Trimming took 1 base from V and 7 from J; bases not matched to a gene: 6. CDR1 and CDR2 (germline): LGHDT, YNNKEL (reference sequence). The CDR3 DNA reads TGTGCCAGCAGCCAAGGGACTAGCCCGGGGAATGAGCAGTTCTTC. Protein: CASSQGTSPGNEQFF.

The rearrangement links TRBV4-1 to TRBJ2-5, with D perhaps TRBD1 or TRBD2 (7 bases each). The CDR3 totals 15 residues. CDR1 and CDR2 from the germline V gene are MGHRA and YSYEKL. Trimming cost V 6 bases and J 3 bases, with 17 bases left between them. CDR3 amino acids: CASSTTGREEETQYF. CDR3 nucleotide sequence: TGCGCCAGCAGTACGACAGGGAGGGAGGAAGAGACCCAGTACTTC.